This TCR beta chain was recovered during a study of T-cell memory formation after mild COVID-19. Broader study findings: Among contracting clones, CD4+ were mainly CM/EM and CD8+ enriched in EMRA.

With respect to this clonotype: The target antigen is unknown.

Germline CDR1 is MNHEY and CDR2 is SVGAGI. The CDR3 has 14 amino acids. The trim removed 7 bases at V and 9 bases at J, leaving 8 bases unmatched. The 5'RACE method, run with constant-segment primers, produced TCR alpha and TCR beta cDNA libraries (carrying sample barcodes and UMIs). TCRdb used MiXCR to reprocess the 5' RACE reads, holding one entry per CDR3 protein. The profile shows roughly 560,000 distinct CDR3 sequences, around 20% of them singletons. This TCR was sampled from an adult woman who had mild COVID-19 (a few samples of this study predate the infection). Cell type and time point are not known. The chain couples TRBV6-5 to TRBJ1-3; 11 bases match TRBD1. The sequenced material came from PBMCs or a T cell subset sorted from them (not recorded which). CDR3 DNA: TGTGCCAGCACTCAGAGGACAGGGGGCAGCACCATATATTTT. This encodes CASTQRTGGSTIYF.